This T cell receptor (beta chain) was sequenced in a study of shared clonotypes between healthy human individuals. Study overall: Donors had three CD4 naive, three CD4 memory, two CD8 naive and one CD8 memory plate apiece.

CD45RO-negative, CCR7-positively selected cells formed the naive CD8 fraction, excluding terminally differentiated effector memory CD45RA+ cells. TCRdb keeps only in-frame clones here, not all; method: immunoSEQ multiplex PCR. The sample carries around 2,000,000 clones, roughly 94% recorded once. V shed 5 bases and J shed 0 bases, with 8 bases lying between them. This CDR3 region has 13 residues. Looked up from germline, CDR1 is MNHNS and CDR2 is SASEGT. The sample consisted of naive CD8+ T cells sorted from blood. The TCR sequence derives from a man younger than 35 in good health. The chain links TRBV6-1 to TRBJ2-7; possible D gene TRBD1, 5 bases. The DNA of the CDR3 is TGTGCCAGCAGTTGGACACCCTCCTACGAGCAGTACTTC. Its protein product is CASSWTPSYEQYF.